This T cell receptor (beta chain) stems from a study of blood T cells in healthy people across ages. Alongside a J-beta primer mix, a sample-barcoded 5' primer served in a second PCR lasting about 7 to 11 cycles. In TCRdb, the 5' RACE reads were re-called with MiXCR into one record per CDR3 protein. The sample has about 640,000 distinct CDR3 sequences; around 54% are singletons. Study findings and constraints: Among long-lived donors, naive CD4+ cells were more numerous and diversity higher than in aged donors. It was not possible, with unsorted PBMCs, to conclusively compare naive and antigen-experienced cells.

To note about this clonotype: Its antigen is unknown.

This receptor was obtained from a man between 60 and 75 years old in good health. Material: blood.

The CDR3 DNA is TGCAGTGCCGGGACTAGCGGGGGGGCCGGTTTTAATGAGCAGTTCTTC. This encodes CSAGTSGGAGFNEQFF. This chain links TRBV20-1 with TRBJ2-1; 16 bases align to TRBD2. The CDR3 runs to 16 residues. Trimming took 6 bases from V and 7 from J; bases not matched to a gene: 9. Looked up from germline, CDR1 is DFQATT and CDR2 is SNEGSKA (reference sequence).